The subject of this entry is one TCR beta chain. The target antigen is unknown. This sample stems from a study of graft-versus-host responses after intestinal transplantation. Looking at the study overall: Recipients were all induced with anti-thymocyte globulin, then given tacrolimus and steroids for around three years.

Produced via immunoSEQ multiplex PCR; TCRdb's table is partial and in-frame only. Among over 75,000 clones listed, less than 95% were seen once. The V end was cut by 4 bases, the J end by 4 bases, with 10 bases between. The CDR3 runs 12 residues. From germline, CDR1 is GTSNPN and CDR2 SVGIG (reference sequence). The study's findings and limits: Analysis identified GvH clones in recipient marrow, with some appearing first in ileum or blood. Peak circulating GvH clone levels were associated with early post-transplant HvG declines.

The receptor comes from a human donor who was the organ donor for an intestinal transplant. Sequenced here: unstimulated CD8+ T cells sorted from spleen or lymph node cells, sampled before transplant. This chain uses TRBV30 with TRBJ1-1; D uncertain. The CDR3 spells CAWKDTVTEAFF. CDR3 sequence (DNA): TGTGCCTGGAAAGATACTGTCACTGAAGCTTTCTTT.